Listed below are T cell receptor beta chains from one sample, sequenced in a study of blood T cell repertoires in COVID-19. Clones were read by immunoSEQ multiplex PCR, and TCRdb kept only the in-frame ones, dropping some. The sample shows some 400,000 clones, around nine tenths of them seen only once. Sequencing input: peripheral blood. The receptors were gathered from a human donor in a cohort sampled during active COVID-19. Each CDR3 is given with its conserved first and last residue. Each record gives: clone size, V gene, J gene, D gene, CDR3 protein, CDR3 DNA. D genes are given only for firm matches. Only part of the rows carry a size: once, few, many, or a class if the clone is expanded.

-,TRBV19,TRBJ1-5,-,CASSIGRDQPQHF,TGTGCCAGTAGTATAGGGAGAGATCAGCCCCAGCATTTT
-,TRBV7-9,TRBJ2-7,-,CASSPRTRTRGAYEQYF,TGTGCCAGCAGCCCCCGAACGAGGACTAGGGGGGCCTACGAGCAGTACTTC
-,TRBV9,TRBJ2-1,TRBD2,CASNVGTSGGNEQFF,TGTGCCAGCAACGTAGGGACTAGCGGTGGAAATGAGCAGTTCTTC
-,TRBV25-1,TRBJ1-1,TRBD1,CASSEADRPNTEAFF,TGTGCCAGCAGTGAAGCGGACAGGCCGAACACTGAAGCTTTCTTT
-,TRBV5-1,TRBJ1-1,TRBD1,CASSRTGLNTEAFF,TGCGCCAGCAGCAGGACAGGACTGAACACTGAAGCTTTCTTT
-,TRBV2,TRBJ1-1,-,CASSPEYTEAFF,TGTGCCAGCAGCCCAGAATACACTGAAGCTTTCTTT
-,TRBV4-2,TRBJ1-6,TRBD1,CASSSQPLQGAGNSPLHF,TGTGCCAGCAGCTCGCAACCCCTACAGGGGGCAGGGAATTCACCCCTCCACTTT
-,TRBV2,TRBJ1-1,TRBD1,CASRENRGTDTEAFF,TGTGCCAGCAGGGAGAACAGGGGAACGGACACTGAAGCTTTCTTT
-,TRBV18,TRBJ2-1,TRBD2,CASSSRTSGSSGTAEQFF,TGTGCCAGCTCATCCCGGACTAGCGGGAGTTCTGGGACCGCTGAGCAGTTCTTC
-,TRBV6-1,TRBJ2-3,TRBD1,CASSGYRDSDLDTQYF,TGTGCCAGCAGTGGCTACCGGGACAGCGACTTAGATACGCAGTATTTT
once,TRBV7-6,TRBJ1-1,-,CASSLGQGLLPEGTEAFF,TGTGCCAGCAGCTTAGGGCAGGGTCTGTTACCGGAGGGAACTGAAGCTTTCTTT
-,TRBV3-1/TRBV3-2,TRBJ2-1,-,CASSQGPGVYNEQFF,TGTGCCAGCAGCCAAGGGCCAGGGGTTTACAATGAGCAGTTCTTC
-,TRBV5-1,TRBJ1-4,-,CASSETVASTNEKLFF,TGCGCCAGCAGCGAAACCGTTGCGAGCACTAATGAAAAACTGTTTTTT
-,TRBV13,TRBJ1-1,-,CASSLTKKYTEAFF,TGTGCCAGCAGCTTAACAAAAAAATACACTGAAGCTTTCTTT
-,TRBV7-2,TRBJ2-5,TRBD2,CASSLVLAGNAGETQYF,TGTGCCAGCAGCTTAGTCCTAGCGGGTAACGCAGGGGAGACCCAGTACTTC
-,TRBV28,TRBJ1-1,-,CASSAAGSPNTEAFF,TGTGCCAGCAGTGCAGCCGGGTCTCCGAACACTGAAGCTTTCTTT
-,TRBV7-8,TRBJ1-2,TRBD1,CASSLDPTGTLDYGYTF,TGTGCCAGCAGCTTAGACCCGACAGGGACTCTCGACTATGGCTACACCTTC
-,TRBV11-2,TRBJ1-1,TRBD1,CASSPIRGQNTEAFF,TGTGCCAGCAGCCCCATCAGGGGGCAGAACACTGAAGCTTTCTTT
-,TRBV18,TRBJ2-1,TRBD2,CASSPNSGSRYNEQFF,TGTGCCAGCTCACCAAATAGCGGGAGCCGATACAATGAGCAGTTCTTC
-,TRBV5-6,TRBJ2-7,-,CASSPAMGAFHEQYF,TGTGCCAGCAGCCCGGCTATGGGGGCATTCCACGAGCAGTACTTC
-,TRBV28,TRBJ2-7,TRBD2,CASRSGGRGHEQYF,TGTGCCAGCAGGTCAGGCGGGAGGGGGCACGAGCAGTACTTC
-,TRBV19,TRBJ1-1,-,CASRPSRTAGGNTEAFF,TGTGCCAGTAGACCCTCCCGGACGGCGGGGGGAAACACTGAAGCTTTCTTT
once,TRBV5-4,TRBJ1-1,TRBD1,CASMDRSTVSEAFF,TGTGCCAGCATGGACAGGTCCACCGTTTCTGAAGCTTTCTTT
-,TRBV2,TRBJ2-3,-,CASSEITDTQYF,TGTGCCAGCAGTGAAATAACAGATACGCAGTATTTT
-,TRBV19,TRBJ2-1,TRBD2,CASSLRGGDSYNEQFF,TGTGCCAGTAGTCTCCGCGGGGGTGACTCCTACAATGAGCAGTTCTTC
-,TRBV3-1/TRBV3-2,TRBJ2-1,TRBD2,CASSQGVMVAGGHEQFF,TGTGCCAGCAGCCAAGGCGTGATGGTAGCGGGAGGCCATGAGCAGTTCTTC
-,TRBV27,TRBJ2-3,-,CASSLNAGRDTQYF,TGTGCCAGCAGTTTAAATGCGGGTCGAGATACGCAGTATTTT
few,TRBV5-1,TRBJ2-3,TRBD2,CASSLEGTSGGDSTDTQYF,TGCGCCAGCAGCTTGGAGGGGACTAGCGGGGGAGATAGCACAGATACGCAGTATTTT
-,TRBV6-1,TRBJ1-5,TRBD1,CASTYGTARVQPQHF,TGTGCCAGCACCTACGGGACAGCCAGAGTTCAGCCCCAGCATTTT
few,TRBV4-1,TRBJ1-1,-,CASMGGQGTTEAFF,TGCGCCAGCATGGGAGGGCAGGGGACCACTGAAGCTTTCTTT
-,TRBV10-3,TRBJ1-6,TRBD1,CAISPSEGTVAISPLHF,TGTGCCATCAGCCCCTCGGAAGGGACAGTGGCGATTTCACCCCTCCACTTT
once,TRBV2,TRBJ1-2,TRBD1,CASSGDSGYGYTF,TGTGCCAGCAGTGGGGACAGTGGCTATGGCTACACCTTC
-,TRBV2,TRBJ2-3,TRBD2,CASSPGRASDTQYF,TGTGCCAGCAGTCCCGGGAGGGCCTCAGATACGCAGTATTTT
-,TRBV4-2,TRBJ2-5,-,CASSQDLEGGGNQYF,TGTGCCAGCAGCCAAGATTTGGAGGGGGGAGGGAACCAGTACTTC
-,TRBV19,TRBJ1-5,-,CASSIDRGQPQHF,TGTGCCAGTAGTATAGACAGGGGTCAGCCCCAGCATTTT
-,TRBV2,TRBJ2-5,-,CAIPRSGPETQYF,TGTGCCATCCCACGGTCAGGCCCGGAGACCCAGTACTTC
-,TRBV27,TRBJ2-7,TRBD1,CASSQRQGLTYEQYF,TGTGCCAGCAGTCAGAGACAGGGCCTCACCTACGAGCAGTACTTC
-,TRBV12-3/TRBV12-4,TRBJ2-5,-,CASSAGETQYF,TGTGCCAGCAGTGCCGGGGAGACCCAGTACTTC
-,TRBV29-1,TRBJ2-1,-,CSAQSPTVSYNEQFF,TGCAGCGCTCAATCCCCGACAGTCTCCTACAATGAGCAGTTCTTC
-,TRBV28,TRBJ2-3,-,CASSLRTPVDTQYF,TGTGCCAGCAGTTTGCGTACCCCCGTGGATACGCAGTATTTT